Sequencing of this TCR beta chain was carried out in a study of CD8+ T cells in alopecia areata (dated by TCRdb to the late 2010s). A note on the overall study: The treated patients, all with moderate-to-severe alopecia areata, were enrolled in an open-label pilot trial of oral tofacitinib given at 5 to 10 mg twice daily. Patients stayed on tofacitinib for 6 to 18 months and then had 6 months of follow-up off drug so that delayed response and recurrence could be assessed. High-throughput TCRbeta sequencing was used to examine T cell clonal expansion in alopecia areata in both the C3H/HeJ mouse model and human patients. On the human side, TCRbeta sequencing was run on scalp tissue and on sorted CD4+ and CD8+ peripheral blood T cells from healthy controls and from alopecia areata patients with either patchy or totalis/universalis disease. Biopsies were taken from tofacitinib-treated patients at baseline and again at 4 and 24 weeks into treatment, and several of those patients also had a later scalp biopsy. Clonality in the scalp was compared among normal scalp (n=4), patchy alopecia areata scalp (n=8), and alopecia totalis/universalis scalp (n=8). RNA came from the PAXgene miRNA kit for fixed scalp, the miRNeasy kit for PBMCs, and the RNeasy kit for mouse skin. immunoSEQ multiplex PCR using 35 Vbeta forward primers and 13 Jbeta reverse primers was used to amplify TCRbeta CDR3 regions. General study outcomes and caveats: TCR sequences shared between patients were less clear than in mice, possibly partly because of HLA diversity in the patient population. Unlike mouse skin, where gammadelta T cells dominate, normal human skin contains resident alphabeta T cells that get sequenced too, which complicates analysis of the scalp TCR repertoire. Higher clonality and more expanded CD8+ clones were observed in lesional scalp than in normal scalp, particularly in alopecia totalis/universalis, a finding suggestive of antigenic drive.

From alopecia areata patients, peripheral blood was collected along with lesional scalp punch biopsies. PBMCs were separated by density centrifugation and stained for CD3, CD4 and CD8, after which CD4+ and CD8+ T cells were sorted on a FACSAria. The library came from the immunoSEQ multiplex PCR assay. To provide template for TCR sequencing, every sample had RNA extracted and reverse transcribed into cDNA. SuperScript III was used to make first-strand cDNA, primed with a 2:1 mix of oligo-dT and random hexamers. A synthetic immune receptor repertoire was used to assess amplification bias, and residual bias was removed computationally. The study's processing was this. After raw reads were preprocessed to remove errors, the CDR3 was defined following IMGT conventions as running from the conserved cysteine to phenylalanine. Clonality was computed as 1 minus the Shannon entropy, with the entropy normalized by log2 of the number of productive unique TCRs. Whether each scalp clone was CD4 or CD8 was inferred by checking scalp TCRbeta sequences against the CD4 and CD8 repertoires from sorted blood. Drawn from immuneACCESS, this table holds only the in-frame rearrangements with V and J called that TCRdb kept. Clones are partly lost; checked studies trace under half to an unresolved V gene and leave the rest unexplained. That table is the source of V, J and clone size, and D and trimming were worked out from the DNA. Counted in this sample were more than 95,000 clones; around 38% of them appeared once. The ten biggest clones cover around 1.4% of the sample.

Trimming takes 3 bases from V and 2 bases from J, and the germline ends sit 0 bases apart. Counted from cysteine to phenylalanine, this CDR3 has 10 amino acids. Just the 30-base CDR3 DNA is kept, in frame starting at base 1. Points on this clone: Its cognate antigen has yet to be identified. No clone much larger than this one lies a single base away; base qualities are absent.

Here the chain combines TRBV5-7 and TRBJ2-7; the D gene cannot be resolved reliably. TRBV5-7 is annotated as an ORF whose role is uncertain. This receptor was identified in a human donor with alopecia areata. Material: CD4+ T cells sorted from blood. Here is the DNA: TGTGCCAGCAGCTCCTACGAGCAGTACTTC. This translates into CASSSYEQYF.